This T cell receptor (beta chain) came from a study of T cell responses to AZD1222 COVID-19 vaccine. On this clone itself: The antigen remains unidentified.

CDR3 size: 15 residues. Germline values: CDR1 ENHRY, CDR2 SYGVKD. The trim removed 4 bases at V and 3 bases at J, leaving 8 bases unmatched. Notes on the study in general: Seropositive at baseline were only a handful of AZD1222 recipients. Reports indicate that nearly half of spike-specific TCRs are directed at unmutated variant regions.

The method was immunoSEQ multiplex PCR; TCRdb's version includes in-frame clones alone and lacks a portion of them. This table holds tens of thousands of clones, roughly 87% found once. The receptor comes from an adult in good health. V is TRBV10-3 and J is TRBJ2-5; 7 bases match TRBD2. The sample here was peripheral blood, taken on day 0 of AZD1222 vaccination. The CDR3 region is CAISGVGAGEETQYF. The CDR3 nucleotides are TGTGCCATCAGTGGGGTGGGTGCGGGGGAAGAGACCCAGTACTTC.